Listed here are 10 T cell receptor beta chains from one sample, sequenced in a study of PD-1 blockade in classical Hodgkin lymphoma. Following autologous stem cell transplantation, relapse occurred in every patient, and exposure to brentuximab vedotin varied. Clones were sequenced by immunoSEQ multiplex PCR, and TCRdb holds only the in-frame ones, with some missing. The sample gives over 10,000 clones, about four fifths of which show up once; roughly a quarter is in the top ten. The sequenced sample was peripheral blood mononuclear cells (PBMCs), obtained at baseline. Receptors were obtained from a human donor with classical Hodgkin lymphoma.

This sequence joins TRBV25-1 and TRBJ2-1, with 7 nucleotides matching TRBD2. Germline V lookup: CDR1 MGHDK, CDR2 SYGVNS. The ends lost 0 bases at V and 1 base at J; junction bases unmatched: 6. This CDR3 is 17 amino acids long. CDR3 nucleotide sequence: TGTGCCAGCAGTGAATATGGCGGGGGTAAATCCTACAATGAGCAGTTCTTC. This encodes CASSEYGGGKSYNEQFF.

The chain recombines TRBV11-2 with TRBJ2-1; 7 nucleotides align to TRBD2. This CDR3 is 16 amino acids long. Germline lookup yields CDR1 SGHAT and CDR2 FQNNGV. The V gene end was trimmed by 2 bases and the J gene end by 5 bases; junction bases not matched to a gene: 9. CDR3 in amino acids: CASSLSPGGMNNEQFF. Here the CDR3 DNA reads TGTGCCAGCAGCTTAAGCCCGGGAGGCATGAACAATGAGCAGTTCTTC.

The chain couples TRBV12-5 to TRBJ1-4; a possible D gene is TRBD1 (5 bases). Germline CDR1 reads LGHNT; CDR2 reads FRNRAP. The CDR3 has 20 residues. V dropped 6 bases and J dropped 0 bases, with 26 bases sitting between them. The CDR3 DNA reads as TGTGCTAGTGGACGTGACAGCAGGAAGACCTTATATACAACTAATGAAAAACTGTTTTTT. It translates to CASGRDSRKTLYTTNEKLFF. Supplemented by reference TRBV12-5 and TRBJ1-4, the full variable domain reads DARVTQTPRHKVTEMGQEVTMRCQPILGHNTVFWYRQTMMQGLELLAYFRNRAPLDDSGMPKDRFSAEMPDATLATLKIQPSEPRDSAVYFCASGRDSRKTLYTTNEKLFFGSGTQLSVL.

The chain joins TRBV5-1 to TRBJ1-5; tentatively, D is TRBD1 (6 bases). V shed 3 bases and J shed 1 base, with 11 bases lying between them. This CDR3 contains 15 residues. Germline V lookup: CDR1 SGHRS, CDR2 YFSETQ. The CDR3 sequence: CASSWAGASNQPQHF. In nucleotides, the CDR3 is TGCGCCAGCAGCTGGGCGGGGGCAAGCAATCAGCCCCAGCATTTT.

V is TRBV2 and J is TRBJ2-3, with D unclear. Germline V gene data show CDR1 as SNHLY and CDR2 as FYNNEI. V was clipped by 5 bases and J by 10 bases, with 16 bases between them. The CDR3 is 13 amino acids. DNA of the CDR3: TGTGCCAGCAGTTCAATGACGGATGGGGCGCAGTATTTT. It translates to CASSSMTDGAQYF.

V and J are TRBV6-1 and TRBJ2-5; D gene uncertain. V was trimmed by 2 bases and J by 1 base, leaving 14 bases between them. Germline CDR1 MNHNS, CDR2 SASEGT. This CDR3 has 16 residues. The CDR3 DNA follows: TGTGCCAGCAGTGAAATTACCCCCTTTCCCCAAGAGACCCAGTACTTC. It codes for CASSEITPFPQETQYF.

The V call is TRBV19, the J call TRBJ2-1; 13 bases align to TRBD2. After removal of 7 bases from V and 10 bases from J, the junction contained 7 bases not matched to a gene. This CDR3 spans 14 amino acids. Germline CDR1 LNHDA, CDR2 SQIVND (reference sequence). CDR3 nucleotide sequence: TGTGCCAGTATGGGACTAGCGGGGCCCCCGGAGCAGTTCTTC. It yields the protein CASMGLAGPPEQFF.

The rearrangement joins TRBV7-2 to TRBJ2-2; D is ambiguous. Trimming removed 1 base at V and 6 bases at J, with 6 bases between. The CDR3 extends over 13 amino acids. Germline assignment: CDR1 SGHTA and CDR2 FQGNSA. This chain's CDR3 is CASSLGPPGELFF. Here the CDR3 DNA reads TGTGCCAGCAGCTTAGGGCCCCCCGGGGAGCTGTTTTTT. The complete variable domain, with remaining parts taken from reference TRBV7-2 and TRBJ2-2, reads GAGVSQSPSNKVTEKGKDVELRCDPISGHTALYWYRQSLGQGLEFLIYFQGNSAPDKSGLPSDRFSAERTGGSVSTLTIQRTQQEDSAVYLCASSLGPPGELFFGEGSRLTVL.

In regard to this clone: One end of the junction varies from germline; a read error may be responsible. The chain carries TRBV27 and TRBJ2-2; D gene uncertain. The CDR3 consists of 16 residues. Germline loops: CDR1 MNHEY, CDR2 SMNVEV (reference sequence). The CDR3 here is CASSLSGQTDDGELFF. CDR3 bases: TGTGCCAGCAGTCTATCGGGCCAGACCGACGACGGGGAGCTGTTTTTT.

V usage is TRBV5-5 and J usage is TRBJ2-7, with TRBD1 identical over 10 bases. The germline V gene has CDR1 SGHKS and CDR2 YYEKEE (reference sequence). There are 14 residues in the CDR3. Unmatched junction bases numbered 6, after V lost 2 bases and J lost 7 bases. The CDR3 DNA is TGTGCCAGCAGCTTAAAAGGGACAGGGGTAGAGCAGTACTTC. It yields the protein CASSLKGTGVEQYF.